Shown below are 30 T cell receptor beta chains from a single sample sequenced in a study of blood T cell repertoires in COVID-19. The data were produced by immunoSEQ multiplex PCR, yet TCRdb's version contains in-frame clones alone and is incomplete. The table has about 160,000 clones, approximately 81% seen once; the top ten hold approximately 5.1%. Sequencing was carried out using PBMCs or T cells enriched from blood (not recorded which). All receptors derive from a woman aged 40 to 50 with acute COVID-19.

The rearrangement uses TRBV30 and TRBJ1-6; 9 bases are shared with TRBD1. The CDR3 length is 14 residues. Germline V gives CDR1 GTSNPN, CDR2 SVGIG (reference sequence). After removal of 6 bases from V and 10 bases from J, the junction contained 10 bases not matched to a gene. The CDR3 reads CACWWGQGRSPLHF. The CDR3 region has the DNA TGTGCCTGTTGGTGGGGACAGGGAAGGTCACCCCTCCACTTT.

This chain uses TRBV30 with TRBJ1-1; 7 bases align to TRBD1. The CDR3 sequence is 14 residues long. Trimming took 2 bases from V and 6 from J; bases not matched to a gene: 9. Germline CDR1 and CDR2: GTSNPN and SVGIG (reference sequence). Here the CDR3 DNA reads TGTGCCTGGAGTATACCAGGGGGGTCGGCTGAAGCTTTCTTT. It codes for CAWSIPGGSAEAFF. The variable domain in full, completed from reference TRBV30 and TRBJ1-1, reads SQTIHQWPATLVQPVGSPLSLECTVEGTSNPNLYWYRQAAGRGLQLLFYSVGIGQISSEVPQNLSASRPQDRQFILSSKKLLLSDSGFYLCAWSIPGGSAEAFFGQGTRLTVV.

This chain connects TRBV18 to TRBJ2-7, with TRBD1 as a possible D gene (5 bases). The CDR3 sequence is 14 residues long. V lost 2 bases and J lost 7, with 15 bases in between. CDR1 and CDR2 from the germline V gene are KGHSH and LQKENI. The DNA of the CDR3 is TGTGCCAGCTCACCAGGTCAAGGGGAAAGGGAGCAGTACTTC. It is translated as CASSPGQGEREQYF.

The CDR3 bases are TGCGCCAGCAGCTTGGGCTATGAAGATACGCAGTATTTT. Residues: CASSLGYEDTQYF. V usage is TRBV5-1 and J usage is TRBJ2-3; no firm D call. Germline V gene sequence: CDR1 SGHRS, CDR2 YFSETQ. V gave up 0 bases and J gave up 5 bases, with 7 bases separating them. The CDR3 is made up of 13 amino acids.

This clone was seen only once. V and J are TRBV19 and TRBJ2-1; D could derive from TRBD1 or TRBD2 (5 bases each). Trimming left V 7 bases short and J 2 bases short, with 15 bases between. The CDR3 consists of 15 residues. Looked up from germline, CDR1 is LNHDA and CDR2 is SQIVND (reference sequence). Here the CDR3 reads CASNLEGQTYNEQFF. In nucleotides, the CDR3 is TGTGCCAGTAATTTAGAGGGGCAAACCTACAATGAGCAGTTCTTC.

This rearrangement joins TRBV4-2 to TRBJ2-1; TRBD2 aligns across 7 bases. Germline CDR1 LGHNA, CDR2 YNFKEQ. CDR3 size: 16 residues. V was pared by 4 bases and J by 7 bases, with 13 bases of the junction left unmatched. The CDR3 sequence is CASSPEASSGSNEQFF. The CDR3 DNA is TGTGCCAGCAGCCCCGAGGCGTCTAGCGGATCTAATGAGCAGTTCTTC.

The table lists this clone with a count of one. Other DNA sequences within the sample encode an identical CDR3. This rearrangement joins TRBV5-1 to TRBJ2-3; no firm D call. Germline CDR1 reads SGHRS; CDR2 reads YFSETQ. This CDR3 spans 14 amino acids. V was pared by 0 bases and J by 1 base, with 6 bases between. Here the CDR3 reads CASSLGVGTDTQYF. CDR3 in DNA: TGCGCCAGCAGCTTGGGAGTTGGCACAGATACGCAGTATTTT.

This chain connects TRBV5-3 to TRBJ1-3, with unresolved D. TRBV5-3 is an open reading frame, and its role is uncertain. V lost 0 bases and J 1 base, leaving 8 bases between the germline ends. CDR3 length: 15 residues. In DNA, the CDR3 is TGTGCCAGAAGCTTGGGGCCCCGATCTGGAAACACCATATATTTT. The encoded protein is CARSLGPRSGNTIYF.

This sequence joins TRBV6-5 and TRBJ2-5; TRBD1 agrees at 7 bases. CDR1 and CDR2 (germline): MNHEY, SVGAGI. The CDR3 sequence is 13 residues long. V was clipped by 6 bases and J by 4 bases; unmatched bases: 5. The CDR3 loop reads CASSRRDRETQYF. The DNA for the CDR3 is TGTGCCAGCAGCCGCCGGGACAGAGAGACCCAGTACTTC.

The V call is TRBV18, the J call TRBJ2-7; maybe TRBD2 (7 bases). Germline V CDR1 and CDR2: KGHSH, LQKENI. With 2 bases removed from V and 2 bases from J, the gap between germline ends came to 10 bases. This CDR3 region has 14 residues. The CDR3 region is CASSPVGGAYEQYF. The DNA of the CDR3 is TGTGCCAGCTCACCAGTAGGGGGGGCCTACGAGCAGTACTTC. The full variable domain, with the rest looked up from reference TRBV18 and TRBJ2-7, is NAGVMQNPRHLVRRRGQEARLRCSPMKGHSHVYWYRQLPEEGLKFMVYLQKENIIDESGMPKERFSAEFPKEGPSILRIQQVVRGDSAAYFCASSPVGGAYEQYFGPGTRLTVT.

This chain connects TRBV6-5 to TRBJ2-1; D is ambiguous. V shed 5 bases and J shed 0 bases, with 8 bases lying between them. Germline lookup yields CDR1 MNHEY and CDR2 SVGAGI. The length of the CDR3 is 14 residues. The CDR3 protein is CASSSQNSYNEQFF. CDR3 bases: TGTGCCAGCAGTAGTCAGAACTCCTACAATGAGCAGTTCTTC.

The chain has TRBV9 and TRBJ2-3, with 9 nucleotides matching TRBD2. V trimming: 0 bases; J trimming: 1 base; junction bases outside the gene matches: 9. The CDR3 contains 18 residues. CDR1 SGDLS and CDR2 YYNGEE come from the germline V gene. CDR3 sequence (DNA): TGTGCCAGCAGCGTAGCTCCTAGCGGGAAGGTCGGCACAGATACGCAGTATTTT. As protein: CASSVAPSGKVGTDTQYF.

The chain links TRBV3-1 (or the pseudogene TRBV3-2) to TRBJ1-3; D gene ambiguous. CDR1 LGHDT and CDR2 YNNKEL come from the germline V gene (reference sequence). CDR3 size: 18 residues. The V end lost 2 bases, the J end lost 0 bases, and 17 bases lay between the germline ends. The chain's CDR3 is CASSQRPLDWSSGNTIYF. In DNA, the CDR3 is TGTGCCAGCAGCCAAAGGCCATTAGACTGGAGCTCTGGAAACACCATATATTTT.

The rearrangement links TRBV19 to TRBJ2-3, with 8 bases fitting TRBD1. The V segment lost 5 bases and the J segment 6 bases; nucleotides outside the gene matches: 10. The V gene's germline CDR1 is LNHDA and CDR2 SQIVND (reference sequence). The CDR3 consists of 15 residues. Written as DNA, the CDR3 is TGTGCCAGTAGTCCTCGACAGGGGTCGGGGGATACGCAGTATTTT. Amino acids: CASSPRQGSGDTQYF.

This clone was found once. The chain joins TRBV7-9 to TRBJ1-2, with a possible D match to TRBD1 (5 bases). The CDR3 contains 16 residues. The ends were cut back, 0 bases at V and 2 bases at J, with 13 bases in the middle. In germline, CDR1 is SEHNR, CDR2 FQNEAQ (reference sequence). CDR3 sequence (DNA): TGTGCCAGCAGCTTAGCGGGGGGACGGAGGAACTATGGCTACACCTTC. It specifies CASSLAGGRRNYGYTF. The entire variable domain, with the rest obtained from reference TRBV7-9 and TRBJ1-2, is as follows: DTGVSQNPRHKITKRGQNVTFRCDPISEHNRLYWYRQTLGQGPEFLTYFQNEAQLEKSRLLSDRFSAERPKGSFSTLEIQRTEQGDSAMYLCASSLAGGRRNYGYTFGSGTRLTVV.

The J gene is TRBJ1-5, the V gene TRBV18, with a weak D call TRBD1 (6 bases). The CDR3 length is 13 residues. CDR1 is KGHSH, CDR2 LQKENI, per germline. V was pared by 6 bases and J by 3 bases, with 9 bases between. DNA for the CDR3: TGTGCCAGCTCGGACAGCTTCAATCAGCCCCAGCATTTT. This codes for CASSDSFNQPQHF.

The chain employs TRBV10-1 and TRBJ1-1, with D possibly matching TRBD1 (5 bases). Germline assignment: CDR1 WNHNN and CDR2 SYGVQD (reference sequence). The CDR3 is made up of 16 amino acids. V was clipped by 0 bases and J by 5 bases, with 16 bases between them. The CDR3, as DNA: TGCGCCAGCAGTGAGTCGTGGGGCCATTGTGGGACTGAAGCTTTCTTT. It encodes CASSESWGHCGTEAFF.

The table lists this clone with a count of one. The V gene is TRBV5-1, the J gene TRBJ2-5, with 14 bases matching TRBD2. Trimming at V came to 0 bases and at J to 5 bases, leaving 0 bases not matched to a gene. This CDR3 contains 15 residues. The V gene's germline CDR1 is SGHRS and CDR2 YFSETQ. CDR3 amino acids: CASSLGLAGGETQYF. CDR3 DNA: TGCGCCAGCAGCTTGGGACTAGCGGGAGGGGAGACCCAGTACTTC. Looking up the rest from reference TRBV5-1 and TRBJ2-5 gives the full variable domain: KAGVTQTPRYLIKTRGQQVTLSCSPISGHRSVSWYQQTPGQGLQFLFEYFSETQRNKGNFPGRFSGRQFSNSRSEMNVSTLELGDSALYLCASSLGLAGGETQYFGPGTRLLVL.

DNA of the CDR3: TGTGCCAGCAGTTCCATTCCCGGGACAGAAGACGGGTCCTATAATTCACCCCTCCACTTT. This gives the protein CASSSIPGTEDGSYNSPLHF. This sequence joins TRBV5-4 and TRBJ1-6; 7 bases line up with TRBD1. Germline V gene data show CDR1 as SGHNT and CDR2 as YYREEE (reference sequence). The CDR3 consists of 20 residues. Trimming took 5 bases from V and 1 from J; bases not matched to a gene: 18.

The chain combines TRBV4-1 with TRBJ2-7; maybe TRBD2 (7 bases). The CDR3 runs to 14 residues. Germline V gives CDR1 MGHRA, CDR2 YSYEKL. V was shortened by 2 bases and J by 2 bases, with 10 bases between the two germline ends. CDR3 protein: CASSQRGATYEQYF. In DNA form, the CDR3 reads TGCGCCAGCAGCCAACGGGGGGCCACCTACGAGCAGTACTTC.

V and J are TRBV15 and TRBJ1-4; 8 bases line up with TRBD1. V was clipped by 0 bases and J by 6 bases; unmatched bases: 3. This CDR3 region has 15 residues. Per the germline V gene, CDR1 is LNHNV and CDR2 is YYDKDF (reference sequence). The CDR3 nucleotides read TGTGCCACCAGCAGAGATGGGACAGGCTATGAAAAACTGTTTTTT. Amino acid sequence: CATSRDGTGYEKLFF.

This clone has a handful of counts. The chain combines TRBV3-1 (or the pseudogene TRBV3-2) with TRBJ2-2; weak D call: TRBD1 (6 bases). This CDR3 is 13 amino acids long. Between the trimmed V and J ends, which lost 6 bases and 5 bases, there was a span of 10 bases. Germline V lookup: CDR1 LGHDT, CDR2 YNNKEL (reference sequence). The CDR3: CASSYRATGELFF. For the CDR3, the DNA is TGTGCCAGCAGTTACAGGGCGACCGGGGAGCTGTTTTTT.

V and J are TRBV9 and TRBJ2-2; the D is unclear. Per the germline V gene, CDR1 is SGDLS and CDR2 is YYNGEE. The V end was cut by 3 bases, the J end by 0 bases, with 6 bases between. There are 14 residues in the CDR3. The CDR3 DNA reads TGTGCCAGCAGCGCAACAGCGAACACCGGGGAGCTGTTTTTT. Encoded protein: CASSATANTGELFF. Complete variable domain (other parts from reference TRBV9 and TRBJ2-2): DSGVTQTPKHLITATGQRVTLRCSPRSGDLSVYWYQQSLDQGLQFLIQYYNGEERAKGNILERFSAQQFPDLHSELNLSSLELGDSALYFCASSATANTGELFFGEGSRLTVL.

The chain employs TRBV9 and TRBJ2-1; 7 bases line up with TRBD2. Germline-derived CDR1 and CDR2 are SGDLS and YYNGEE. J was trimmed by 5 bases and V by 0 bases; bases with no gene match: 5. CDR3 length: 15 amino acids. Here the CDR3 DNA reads TGTGCCAGCAGCGTAGGGTGGCTAGCGGACAATGAGCAGTTCTTC. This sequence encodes CASSVGWLADNEQFF.

The DNA for the CDR3 is TGTGCCAGTAGTACTACAGGGGGATCTTTGGCTGGCTACACCTTC. The encoded protein is CASSTTGGSLAGYTF. This chain connects TRBV19 to TRBJ1-2, with 8 bases fitting TRBD1. CDR1 and CDR2 from the germline V gene are LNHDA and SQIVND (reference sequence). CDR3 length: 15 amino acids. The ends lost 4 bases at V and 7 bases at J; junction bases unmatched: 11.

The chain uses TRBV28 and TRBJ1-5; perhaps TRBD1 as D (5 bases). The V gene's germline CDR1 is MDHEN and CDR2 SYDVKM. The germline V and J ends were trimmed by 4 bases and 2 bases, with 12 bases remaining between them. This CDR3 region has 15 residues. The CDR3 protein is CASSSQGSRNQPQHF. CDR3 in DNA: TGTGCCAGCAGTTCCCAGGGTTCGCGCAATCAGCCCCAGCATTTT.

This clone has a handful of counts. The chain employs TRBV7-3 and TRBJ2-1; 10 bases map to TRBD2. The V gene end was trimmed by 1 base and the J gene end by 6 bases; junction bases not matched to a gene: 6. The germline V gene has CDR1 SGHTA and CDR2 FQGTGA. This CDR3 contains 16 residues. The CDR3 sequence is CASSLMYASGSNEQFF. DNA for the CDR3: TGTGCCAGCAGCTTAATGTATGCTAGCGGGAGCAATGAGCAGTTCTTC.

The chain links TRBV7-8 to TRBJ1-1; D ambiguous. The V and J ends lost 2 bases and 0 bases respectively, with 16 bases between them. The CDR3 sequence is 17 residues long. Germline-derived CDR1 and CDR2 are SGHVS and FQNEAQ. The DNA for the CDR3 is TGTGCCAGCAGCTTATCAACCGGGAATTCGATGAACACTGAAGCTTTCTTT. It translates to CASSLSTGNSMNTEAFF.

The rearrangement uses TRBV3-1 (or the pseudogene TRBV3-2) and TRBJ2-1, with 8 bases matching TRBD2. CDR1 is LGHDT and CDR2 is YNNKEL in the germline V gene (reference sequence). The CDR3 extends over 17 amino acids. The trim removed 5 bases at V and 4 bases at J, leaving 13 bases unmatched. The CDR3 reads CASSSIRAGAVYNEQFF. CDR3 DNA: TGTGCCAGCAGCTCTATCCGAGCGGGAGCGGTTTACAATGAGCAGTTCTTC.

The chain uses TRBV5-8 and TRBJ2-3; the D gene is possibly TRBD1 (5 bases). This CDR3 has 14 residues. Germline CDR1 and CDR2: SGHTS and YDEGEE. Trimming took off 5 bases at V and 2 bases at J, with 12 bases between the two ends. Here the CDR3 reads CASSRTSHTDTQYF. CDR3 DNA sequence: TGTGCCAGCAGTCGGACAAGCCACACAGATACGCAGTATTTT. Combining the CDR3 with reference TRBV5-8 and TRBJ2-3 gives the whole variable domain EAGVTQSPTHLIKTRGQQATLRCSPISGHTSVYWYQQALGLGLQFLLWYDEGEERNRGNFPPRFSGRQFPNYSSELNVNALELEDSALYLCASSRTSHTDTQYFGPGTRLTVL.